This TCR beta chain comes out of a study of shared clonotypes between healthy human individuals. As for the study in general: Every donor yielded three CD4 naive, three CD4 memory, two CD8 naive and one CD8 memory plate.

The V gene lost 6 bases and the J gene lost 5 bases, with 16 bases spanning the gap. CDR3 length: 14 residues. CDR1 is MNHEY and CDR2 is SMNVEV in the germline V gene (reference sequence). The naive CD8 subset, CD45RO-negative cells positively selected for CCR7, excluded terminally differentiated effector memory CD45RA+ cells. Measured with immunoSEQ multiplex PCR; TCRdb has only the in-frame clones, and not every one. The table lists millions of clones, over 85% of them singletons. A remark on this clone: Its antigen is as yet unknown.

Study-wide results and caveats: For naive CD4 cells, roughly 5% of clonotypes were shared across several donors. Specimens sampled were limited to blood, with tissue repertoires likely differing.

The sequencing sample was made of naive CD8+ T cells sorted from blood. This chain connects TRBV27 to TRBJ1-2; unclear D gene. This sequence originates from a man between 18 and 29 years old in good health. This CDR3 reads CASRPGRTLYGYTF. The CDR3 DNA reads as TGTGCCAGCAGACCGGGCCGAACCCTTTATGGCTACACCTTC.